One and the same sample provided the 32 T cell receptor beta chains below, sequenced in a study of CD8 T cells in Susac syndrome. Roughly 0.45 to 1 ug RNA was reverse transcribed with random hexamers. TCRdb processed the immunoSEQ multiplex PCR reads anew with MiXCR; each CDR3 protein has one entry. The data contain about 280,000 distinct CDR3 sequences, approximately 85% of them singletons. Material for sequencing was CD8+ T cells from PBMCs. Source of these receptors: a human donor with multiple sclerosis.

The V call is TRBV4-1, the J call TRBJ1-2; D is unresolved. The germline V and J ends were trimmed by 6 bases and 0 bases, with 11 bases remaining between them. Germline lookup yields CDR1 MGHRA and CDR2 YSYEKL. The CDR3 is 14 amino acids. CDR3 sequence (DNA): TGCGCCAGCAGTCAGATTGCCTCTAACTATGGCTACACCTTC. Residues: CASSQIASNYGYTF.

This clonotype was seen just once. The rearrangement links TRBV28 to TRBJ2-7; 8 nucleotides align to TRBD2. Germline V gene data show CDR1 as MDHEN and CDR2 as SYDVKM. The CDR3 runs to 15 residues. The J segment lost 6 bases and the V segment lost 3 bases, leaving 10 bases of the junction unmatched. CDR3 bases: TGTGCCAGCAGTTTCCGAGAGCGGGAGTGGGCCGAGCAGTACTTC. It yields the protein CASSFREREWAEQYF.

The gene calls are TRBV11-2 and TRBJ2-3; the D is unclear. Trimming took off 1 base at V and 9 bases at J, with 11 bases between the two ends. The CDR3 contains 13 residues. The germline CDR1 and CDR2 sequences are SGHAT and FQNNGV. CDR3 coding DNA: TGTGCCAGCAGCTTAGCTAAGTCGTCCACGCAGTATTTT. Translating it yields CASSLAKSSTQYF.

This clonotype has only a few counts. The rearrangement links TRBV6-1 to TRBJ1-1; a possible D gene is TRBD1 (5 bases). Germline loops: CDR1 MNHNS, CDR2 SASEGT. The CDR3 length is 14 residues. The germline V and J ends were trimmed by 5 bases and 0 bases, with 10 bases remaining between them. The CDR3 reads CASSRLTVNTEAFF. CDR3 nucleotide sequence: TGTGCCAGCAGTCGGCTGACAGTGAACACTGAAGCTTTCTTT.

J is TRBJ1-1 and V is TRBV5-5; perhaps TRBD1 as D (5 bases). The CDR3 sequence is 16 residues long. V lost 1 base to trimming and J lost 0 bases, with 13 bases between them. The germline V gene encodes CDR1 SGHKS and CDR2 YYEKEE (reference sequence). The CDR3 DNA reads TGTGCCAGCAGCTTGAGGGACGCGGCAATGAACACTGAAGCTTTCTTT. This gives the protein CASSLRDAAMNTEAFF.

V gene TRBV30 combines with J gene TRBJ1-1, with D maybe TRBD1 (5 bases). Germline CDR1 and CDR2: GTSNPN and SVGIG (reference sequence). Deletions cut 5 bases from V and 4 bases from J, with 14 bases between. This CDR3 has 13 amino acids. CDR3 in amino acids: CAWSQGMGTEAFF. The CDR3 DNA reads as TGTGCCTGGTCCCAGGGAATGGGCACTGAAGCTTTCTTT. The whole variable domain, remainder taken from reference TRBV30 and TRBJ1-1, is SQTIHQWPATLVQPVGSPLSLECTVEGTSNPNLYWYRQAAGRGLQLLFYSVGIGQISSEVPQNLSASRPQDRQFILSSKKLLLSDSGFYLCAWSQGMGTEAFFGQGTRLTVV.

This chain joins TRBV30 and TRBJ1-1; 12 positions agree with TRBD1. Germline loops: CDR1 GTSNPN, CDR2 SVGIG (reference sequence). V shed 7 bases, J shed 9 bases, and the junction held 12 bases outside the gene matches. This CDR3 is 14 amino acids long. As DNA, the CDR3 is TGTGCCTTCTTGGGGACAGGGGGCCAAGATAAAGCTTTCTTT. It translates to CAFLGTGGQDKAFF.

This clonotype was recorded once. The chain couples TRBV6-2 or TRBV6-3 to TRBJ2-7; TRBD1 aligns across 8 bases. V shed 7 bases and J 0 bases; nucleotides not matched to a gene: 8. Per germline, CDR1 MNHEY and CDR2 SVGEGT. The CDR3 loop spans 15 amino acids. The CDR3 nucleotides are TGTGCCAGCACTCAGGGGGCGACGGGCTCCTACGAGCAGTACTTC. Translated: CASTQGATGSYEQYF.

The chain couples TRBV30 to TRBJ2-1, with 7 bases matching TRBD2. With 6 bases clipped from V and 4 bases from J, the junction kept 12 bases outside the gene matches. Per germline, CDR1 GTSNPN and CDR2 SVGIG (reference sequence). The CDR3 is made up of 15 amino acids. The CDR3 loop is CACNLLAAGYNEQFF. The CDR3 DNA sequence: TGTGCCTGTAACCTGCTAGCGGCGGGGTACAATGAGCAGTTCTTC.

This clonotype was counted only a few times. DNA of the CDR3: TGTGCCAGCAGTTCCCGGGACACTGCCTACGAGCAGTACTTC. This codes for CASSSRDTAYEQYF. The chain carries TRBV28 and TRBJ2-7, with TRBD1 as a possible D gene (6 bases). With 4 bases removed from V and 2 bases from J, the gap between germline ends came to 12 bases. Germline-derived CDR1 and CDR2 are MDHEN and SYDVKM. The CDR3 has 14 residues.

The chain recombines TRBV7-6 with TRBJ2-7; 7 bases are a match to TRBD2. This CDR3 contains 15 residues. V lost 2 bases and J lost 2; bases outside the gene matches: 6. CDR1 is SGHVS and CDR2 is FNYEAQ in the germline V gene. In nucleotides, the CDR3 is TGTGCCAGCAGCTTATCTAGCGGCCACACCTACGAGCAGTACTTC. Translation: CASSLSSGHTYEQYF.

This chain connects TRBV2 to TRBJ2-3; 10 bases map to TRBD2. The CDR3 has 13 amino acids. V lost 9 bases to trimming and J lost 5 bases; unmatched junction nucleotides: 5. Germline lookup yields CDR1 SNHLY and CDR2 FYNNEI. The CDR3 DNA is TGTGCCAGTCTTCTAGCGGGAGAAGATACGCAGTATTTT. Residues: CASLLAGEDTQYF.

This chain uses TRBV4-1 with TRBJ2-2; tentative D call: TRBD2 (5 bases). Per the germline V gene, CDR1 is MGHRA and CDR2 is YSYEKL. Trimming cost V 0 bases and J 6 bases, with 17 bases left between them. The CDR3 runs to 17 residues. CDR3 nucleotides: TGCGCCAGCAGCCAAGATTTAGCTAGCTTTGGGGCCGGGGAGCTGTTTTTT. Protein: CASSQDLASFGAGELFF.

V usage is TRBV27 and J usage is TRBJ2-5, with a tentative D call TRBD2 (6 bases). The CDR3 extends over 15 amino acids. Trimming took off 5 bases at V and 5 bases at J, with 18 bases between the two ends. CDR1 MNHEY and CDR2 SMNVEV come from the germline V gene (reference sequence). Here the CDR3 reads CASSPRAGRLETQYF. For the CDR3, the DNA is TGTGCCAGCAGTCCCCGGGCGGGGAGGCTGGAGACCCAGTACTTC.

The CDR3 region is CASSFITSGAYEQYF. The DNA of the CDR3 is TGTGCCAGCAGTTTCATTACTAGCGGCGCCTACGAGCAGTACTTC. This sequence joins TRBV27 and TRBJ2-7; 8 bases are a match to TRBD2. This CDR3 is built from 15 residues. Germline V gene lookup returns CDR1 MNHEY and CDR2 SMNVEV (reference sequence). V lost 3 bases, J lost 2 bases, and 6 bases stayed unmatched.

The V gene is TRBV12-3 or TRBV12-4, the J gene TRBJ2-7, with a weak D call TRBD2 (6 bases). The CDR3 has 13 residues. The V end lost 5 bases, the J end lost 3 bases, and 11 bases lay between the germline ends. CDR3 nucleotide sequence: TGTGCCAGCAGTCGGGGACTGATCTACGAGCAGTACTTC. Translation: CASSRGLIYEQYF.

The chain links TRBV7-9 to TRBJ2-7; D is unclear. CDR3 length equals 15 residues. The V gene lost 1 base and the J gene lost 0 bases, with 10 bases spanning the gap. Germline loops: CDR1 SEHNR, CDR2 FQNEAQ (reference sequence). Here the CDR3 reads CASSLGPSSSYEQYF. In DNA, the CDR3 is TGTGCCAGCAGCTTAGGCCCTTCCAGCTCCTACGAGCAGTACTTC. The whole variable domain, filled in from reference TRBV7-9 and TRBJ2-7, reads DTGVSQNPRHKITKRGQNVTFRCDPISEHNRLYWYRQTLGQGPEFLTYFQNEAQLEKSRLLSDRFSAERPKGSFSTLEIQRTEQGDSAMYLCASSLGPSSSYEQYFGPGTRLTVT.

This clonotype has a single count. The chain links TRBV27 to TRBJ2-3, with TRBD1 matching over 9 bases. CDR1 and CDR2 (germline): MNHEY, SMNVEV (reference sequence). The CDR3 extends over 15 amino acids. V lost 9 bases to trimming and J lost 4 bases; unmatched junction nucleotides: 11. CDR3 nucleotide sequence: TGTGCCAGTAGCCTCCGGGACAGGGCCCCAGATACGCAGTATTTT. Its translation: CASSLRDRAPDTQYF.

The genes are TRBV29-1 and TRBJ2-7; no definite D call. There are 12 residues in the CDR3. Germline V CDR1 and CDR2: SQVTM, ANQGSEA. The ends were cut back, 2 bases at V and 1 base at J, with 6 bases in the middle. CDR3 bases: TGCAGCGTTGAAACGCGTTCCTACGAGCAGTACTTC. Translating it yields CSVETRSYEQYF.

This clonotype was counted a few times. The J gene is TRBJ2-7, the V gene TRBV20-1; D is unresolved. The CDR3 spans 14 residues. Looked up from germline, CDR1 is DFQATT and CDR2 is SNEGSKA (reference sequence). The germline V and J ends were trimmed by 0 bases and 1 base, with 10 bases remaining between them. The CDR3 sequence is CSARDISGSYEQYF. For the CDR3, the DNA is TGCAGTGCTAGAGATATTTCGGGTTCCTACGAGCAGTACTTC.

This chain uses TRBV2 with TRBJ2-1, with TRBD2 matching 9 bases. The CDR3 is 13 amino acids. V gave up 6 bases and J gave up 8 bases; unmatched junction bases: 5. Germline lookup yields CDR1 SNHLY and CDR2 FYNNEI. The CDR3 nucleotides read TGTGCCAGCAGGGTGACTAGCGGTTATGAGCAGTTCTTC. Its protein product is CASRVTSGYEQFF.

The chain carries TRBV27 and TRBJ2-7, with D unresolved. CDR1 is MNHEY and CDR2 is SMNVEV in the germline V gene (reference sequence). The CDR3 spans 14 residues. V was pared by 2 bases and J by 3 bases, with 11 bases between. The CDR3 region has the DNA TGTGCCAGCAGTTTAGGGGTCGCTGGCTACGAGCAGTACTTC. It specifies CASSLGVAGYEQYF.

This sequence joins TRBV6-6 and TRBJ2-1, with D hard to call. This CDR3 has 14 residues. Trimming stripped 0 bases from V and 6 bases from J, with 9 bases between. CDR1 is MNHNY and CDR2 is SVGAGI in the germline V gene (reference sequence). CDR3 in amino acids: CASSYSIVGNEQFF. The CDR3 DNA is TGTGCCAGCAGTTACTCGATTGTTGGCAATGAGCAGTTCTTC.

The chain combines TRBV12-5 with TRBJ2-2; perhaps TRBD2 as D (6 bases). Per germline, CDR1 LGHNT and CDR2 FRNRAP. The CDR3 sequence is 17 residues long. V lost 1 base, J lost 4 bases, and 16 bases lay in between. The CDR3 DNA reads as TGTGCTAGTGGTTTGGCTCTACCCGGGACTCTCACCGGGGAGCTGTTTTTT. Translation gives CASGLALPGTLTGELFF. Filled out from reference TRBV12-5 and TRBJ2-2, the complete variable domain reads DARVTQTPRHKVTEMGQEVTMRCQPILGHNTVFWYRQTMMQGLELLAYFRNRAPLDDSGMPKDRFSAEMPDATLATLKIQPSEPRDSAVYFCASGLALPGTLTGELFFGEGSRLTVL.

The chain couples TRBV12-3 or TRBV12-4 to TRBJ2-7, with D possibly being TRBD1 (5 bases). V lost 3 bases and J lost 6, with 9 bases in between. This CDR3 region has 12 residues. The CDR3 loop reads CASSFSGLEQYF. The DNA for the CDR3 is TGTGCCAGCAGTTTTTCAGGGCTCGAGCAGTACTTC.

This clonotype was detected only once. The rearrangement uses TRBV27 and TRBJ2-7; TRBD2 aligns across 7 bases. Germline V gives CDR1 MNHEY, CDR2 SMNVEV (reference sequence). Trimming cost V 8 bases and J 4 bases; bases outside gene matches: 14. The CDR3 is 15 residues long. CDR3 in amino acids: CASLEGRTSRYEQYF. Here the CDR3 DNA reads TGTGCCAGCCTTGAGGGAAGGACTAGTCGTTACGAGCAGTACTTC.

The chain carries TRBV28 and TRBJ1-5; the D gene is possibly TRBD1 (6 bases). Trimming took off 6 bases at V and 4 bases at J, with 16 bases between the two ends. The CDR3 sequence is 15 residues long. Germline CDR1 is MDHEN and CDR2 is SYDVKM. The CDR3: CASSVRGARNQPQHF. In DNA form, the CDR3 reads TGTGCCAGCAGCGTAAGGGGGGCGAGGAATCAGCCCCAGCATTTT.

The V gene is TRBV10-3, the J gene TRBJ2-3; D uncertain. The CDR3 is 12 residues long. Deletions cut 4 bases from V and 3 bases from J, with 5 bases between. The germline V gene has CDR1 ENHRY and CDR2 SYGVKD. CDR3 sequence reads: CAISVTTDTQYF. DNA for the CDR3: TGTGCCATCAGTGTTACGACAGATACGCAGTATTTT.

This rearrangement joins TRBV10-3 to TRBJ1-2; weak D call: TRBD1 (5 bases). The germline V gene encodes CDR1 ENHRY and CDR2 SYGVKD. The CDR3 loop spans 13 amino acids. Trimming cost V 9 bases and J 3 bases, with 14 bases left between them. CDR3 in amino acids: CAMGEGHYYGYTF. The CDR3 DNA is TGTGCCATGGGGGAAGGACACTACTATGGCTACACCTTC.

The J gene is TRBJ2-3, the V gene TRBV28; 7 bases fit TRBD1. This CDR3 has 15 residues. The V gene end was trimmed by 8 bases and the J gene end by 3 bases; junction bases not matched to a gene: 11. The germline V gene has CDR1 MDHEN and CDR2 SYDVKM. The CDR3 region has the DNA TGTGCCAGCGGCCAGCAGGGGGAACTGACAGATACGCAGTATTTT. Its protein is CASGQQGELTDTQYF.

The chain combines TRBV11-2 with TRBJ2-5; the D gene could be TRBD1 or TRBD2 (5 bases each). The V gene lost 4 bases and the J gene lost 5 bases, with 14 bases spanning the gap. The CDR3 covers 14 residues. Germline CDR1 is SGHAT and CDR2 is FQNNGV. This CDR3 is CASSYLEGTETQYF. In DNA, the CDR3 is TGTGCCAGCAGCTACCTTGAGGGGACGGAGACCCAGTACTTC.

The rearrangement uses TRBV21-1 and TRBJ1-5. TRBV21-1 counts as a pseudogene. The CDR3 covers 18 residues. The CDR3 loop is CASSKDPETHYSNQPQHF. CDR3 bases: TGTGCCAGCAGCAAAGACCCAGAAACTCATTATAGCAATCAGCCCCAGCATTTT.